The rows below give T cell receptor beta chains drawn from one sample of a study of cytomegalovirus exposure and HLA in healthy donors. The protocol was immunoSEQ multiplex PCR, while the TCRdb copy is restricted to in-frame clones and leaves out a portion. This sample has 150,000 or so clones; roughly 83% occur once, and the top ten carry around 0.96%. Input material: PBMCs. The receptors were gathered from a man younger than 45 in good health and CMV-seronegative. Each CDR3 is given with its conserved first and last residue. D genes are given only for firm matches. Clone size appears in some rows only: once, few, many, or a class for an expanded clone.

J	size	V	D	CDR3	DNA
TRBJ2-1	-	TRBV7-9	-	CASSLGFSGNEQFF	TGTGCCAGCAGCTTAGGGTTTTCAGGGAATGAGCAGTTCTTC
TRBJ1-5	-	TRBV5-1	-	CASSLGSGGSNQPQHF	TGCGCCAGCAGCTTGGGGTCCGGGGGTAGCAATCAGCCCCAGCATTTT
TRBJ1-5	-	TRBV7-3	TRBD1	CASSRRTGGTQPQHF	TGTGCCAGCAGCCGACGGACAGGGGGCACTCAGCCCCAGCATTTT
TRBJ2-6	-	TRBV7-6	TRBD1	CASSSAGGGSGANVLTF	TGTGCCAGCAGCTCAGCAGGGGGTGGCTCTGGGGCCAACGTCCTGACTTTC
TRBJ2-5	-	TRBV10-1	-	CASTKAAPETQYF	TGCGCCAGCACGAAAGCGGCCCCAGAGACCCAGTACTTC
TRBJ1-5	few	TRBV7-2	-	CASSSQGQPQHF	TGTGCCAGCAGCTCCCAGGGGCAGCCCCAGCATTTT
TRBJ2-2	-	TRBV29-1	-	CSVDQGYTGELFF	TGCAGCGTTGACCAGGGGTACACCGGGGAGCTGTTTTTT
TRBJ2-3	-	TRBV10-3	-	CAISETATGRSTDTQYF	TGTGCCATCAGTGAGACAGCGACAGGCCGGAGCACAGATACGCAGTATTTT
TRBJ2-6	-	TRBV18	-	CASSPPVERAGANVLTF	TGTGCCAGCTCACCACCCGTGGAGAGGGCTGGGGCCAACGTCCTGACTTTC
TRBJ2-5	-	TRBV5-4	TRBD1	CASTLDRGPQYF	TGTGCCAGCACCCTAGACAGGGGCCCCCAGTACTTC
TRBJ2-7	few	TRBV11-3	TRBD2	CASSVSGTLSYEQYF	TGTGCCAGCAGCGTCAGCGGGACCCTCTCCTACGAGCAGTACTTC
TRBJ2-7	-	TRBV5-5	-	CASSSKGMGYEQYF	TGTGCCAGCAGCTCCAAGGGGATGGGGTACGAGCAGTACTTC
TRBJ1-6	-	TRBV7-6	TRBD1	CASSPQSGGIDSPLHF	TGTGCCAGCAGCCCCCAGTCAGGGGGTATAGATTCACCCCTCCACTTT
TRBJ1-3	-	TRBV18	TRBD1	CASSPGQQGTGNTIYF	TGTGCCAGCTCACCCGGACAACAGGGGACTGGAAACACCATATATTTT
TRBJ1-3	-	TRBV10-3	TRBD1	CAIATGAGNTIYF	TGTGCCATCGCTACAGGGGCTGGAAACACCATATATTTT
TRBJ2-5	-	TRBV4-2	-	CASSQDGTAGQTGTQYF	TGTGCCAGCAGCCAAGATGGGACTGCAGGCCAAACGGGGACCCAGTACTTC
TRBJ1-4	-	TRBV15	-	CATSTGNQGEKLFF	TGTGCCACCAGCACCGGGAACCAAGGGGAAAAACTGTTTTTT
TRBJ2-7	-	TRBV29-1	TRBD2	CSVGLAGGYEQYF	TGCAGCGTTGGATTAGCGGGAGGGTACGAGCAGTACTTC
TRBJ1-1	-	TRBV7-3	-	CASSLYGGNTEAFF	TGTGCCAGCAGCTTATACGGGGGGAACACTGAAGCTTTCTTT
TRBJ1-5	-	TRBV5-5	-	CASSLGPSNQPQHF	TGTGCCAGCAGCTTGGGTCCAAGCAATCAGCCCCAGCATTTT
TRBJ1-5	few	TRBV6-6	-	CASTPGGGESQPQHF	TGTGCCAGCACCCCCGGGGGGGGCGAGAGTCAGCCCCAGCATTTT
TRBJ1-6	-	TRBV2	-	CASSEESGVGSPLHF	TGTGCCAGCAGTGAGGAGTCAGGGGTTGGCTCACCCCTCCACTTT
TRBJ2-7	-	TRBV11-3	-	CASSYNSYEQYF	TGTGCCAGCAGCTACAACTCCTACGAGCAGTACTTC
TRBJ2-1	-	TRBV9	TRBD2	CASSVGGRSYNEQFF	TGTGCCAGCAGCGTAGGCGGGAGATCTTACAATGAGCAGTTCTTC
TRBJ1-1	-	TRBV7-9	-	CASSLMGSIGTEAFF	TGTGCCAGCAGCTTAATGGGGAGTATAGGCACTGAAGCTTTCTTT
TRBJ1-5	-	TRBV6-4	-	CASSETPGNQPQHF	TGTGCCAGCAGTGAAACCCCCGGGAATCAGCCCCAGCATTTT